This T cell receptor beta chain was recorded in a study of identical twins. This clonotype was seen many times. Each donor was a healthy Caucasian. A universal primer binding site was introduced by template switching. The final cDNA contained unique molecular identifiers. Each CDR3 protein is one row after TCRdb ran MiXCR on the 5' RACE reads. Here the sample spans 1,800,000 or so distinct CDR3 sequences, less than 35% being singletons. Germline V gene lookup returns CDR1 SGHTA and CDR2 FQGNSA. Trimming pared 2 bases from V and 0 bases from J, leaving 10 bases between. This CDR3 has 15 residues. This receptor was identified in a newborn girl in good health. The sample consisted of cord blood. The gene calls are TRBV7-2 and TRBJ1-2; unclear D gene. The CDR3 is CASSLSSLANYGYTF. The CDR3, as DNA: TGTGCCAGCAGCTTATCAAGTCTAGCTAACTATGGCTACACCTTC.